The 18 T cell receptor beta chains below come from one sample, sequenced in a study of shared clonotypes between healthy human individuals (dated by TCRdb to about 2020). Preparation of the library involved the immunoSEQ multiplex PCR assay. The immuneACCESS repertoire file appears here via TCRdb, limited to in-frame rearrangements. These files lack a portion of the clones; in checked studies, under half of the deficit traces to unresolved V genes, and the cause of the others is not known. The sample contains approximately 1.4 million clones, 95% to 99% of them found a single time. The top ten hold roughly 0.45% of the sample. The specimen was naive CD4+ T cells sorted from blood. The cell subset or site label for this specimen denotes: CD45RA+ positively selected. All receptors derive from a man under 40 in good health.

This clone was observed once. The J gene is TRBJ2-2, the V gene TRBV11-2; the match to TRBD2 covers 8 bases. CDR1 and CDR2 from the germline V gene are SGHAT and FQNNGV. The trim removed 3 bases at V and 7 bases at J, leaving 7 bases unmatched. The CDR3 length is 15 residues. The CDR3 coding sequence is TGTGCCAGCAGCTTCGGGACTAGGCGGAGCGGGGAGCTGTTTTTT. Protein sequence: CASSFGTRRSGELFF.

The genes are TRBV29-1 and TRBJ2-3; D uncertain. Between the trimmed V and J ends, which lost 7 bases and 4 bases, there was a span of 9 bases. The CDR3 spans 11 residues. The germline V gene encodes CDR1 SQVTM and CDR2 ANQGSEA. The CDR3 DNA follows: TGCAGCGCGGTGCTCTCAGATACGCAGTATTTT. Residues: CSAVLSDTQYF.

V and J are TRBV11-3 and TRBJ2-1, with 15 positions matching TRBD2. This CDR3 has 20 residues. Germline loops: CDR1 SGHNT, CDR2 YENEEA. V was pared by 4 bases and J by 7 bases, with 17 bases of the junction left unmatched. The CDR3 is CASSSGGFGTSGRIGNEQFF. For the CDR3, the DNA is TGTGCCAGCAGCTCCGGAGGGTTTGGGACTAGCGGGAGGATCGGGAATGAGCAGTTCTTC. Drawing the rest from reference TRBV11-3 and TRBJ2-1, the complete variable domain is EAGVVQSPRYKIIEKKQPVAFWCNPISGHNTLYWYLQNLGQGPELLIRYENEEAVDDSQLPKDRFSAERLKGVDSTLKIQPAELGDSAVYLCASSSGGFGTSGRIGNEQFFGPGTRLTVL.

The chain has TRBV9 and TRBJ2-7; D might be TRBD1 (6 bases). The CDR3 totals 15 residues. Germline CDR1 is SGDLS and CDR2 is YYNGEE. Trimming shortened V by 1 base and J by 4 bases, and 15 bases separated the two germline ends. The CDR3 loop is CASSVKQGSQYEQYF. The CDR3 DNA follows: TGTGCCAGCAGCGTAAAACAGGGAAGCCAATACGAGCAGTACTTC.

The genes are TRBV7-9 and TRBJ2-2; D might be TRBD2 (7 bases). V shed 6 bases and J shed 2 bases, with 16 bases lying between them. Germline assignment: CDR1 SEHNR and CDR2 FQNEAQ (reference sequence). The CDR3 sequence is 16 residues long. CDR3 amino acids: CASRTSGGQNTGELFF. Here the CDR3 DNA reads TGTGCCAGCAGAACCTCGGGGGGCCAAAACACCGGGGAGCTGTTTTTT.

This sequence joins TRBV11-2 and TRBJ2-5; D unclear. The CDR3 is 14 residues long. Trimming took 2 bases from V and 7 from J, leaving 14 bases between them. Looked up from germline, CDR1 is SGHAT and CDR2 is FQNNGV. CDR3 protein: CASSLLGSPATQYF. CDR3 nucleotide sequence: TGTGCCAGCAGCTTATTAGGTAGTCCGGCGACCCAGTACTTC.

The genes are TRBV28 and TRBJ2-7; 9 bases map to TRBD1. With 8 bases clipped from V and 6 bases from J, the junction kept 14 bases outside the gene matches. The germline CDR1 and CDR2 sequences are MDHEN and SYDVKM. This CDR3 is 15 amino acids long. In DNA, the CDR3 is TGTGCCAGCGGACGTCCCGTGGGACAGGGAAGCGAGCAGTACTTC. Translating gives CASGRPVGQGSEQYF.

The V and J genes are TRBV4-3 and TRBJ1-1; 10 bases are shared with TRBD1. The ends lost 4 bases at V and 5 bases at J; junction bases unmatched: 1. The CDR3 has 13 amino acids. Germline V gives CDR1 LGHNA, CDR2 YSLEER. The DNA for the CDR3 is TGCGCCAGCAGCCTGGACAGGGGGACTGAAGCTTTCTTT. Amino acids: CASSLDRGTEAFF.

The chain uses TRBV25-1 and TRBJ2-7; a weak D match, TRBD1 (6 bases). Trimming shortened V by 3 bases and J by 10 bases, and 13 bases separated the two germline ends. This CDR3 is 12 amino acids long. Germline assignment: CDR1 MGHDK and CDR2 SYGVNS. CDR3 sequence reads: CASSDGPGDQYF. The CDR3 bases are TGTGCCAGCAGTGACGGGCCAGGGGATCAGTACTTC.

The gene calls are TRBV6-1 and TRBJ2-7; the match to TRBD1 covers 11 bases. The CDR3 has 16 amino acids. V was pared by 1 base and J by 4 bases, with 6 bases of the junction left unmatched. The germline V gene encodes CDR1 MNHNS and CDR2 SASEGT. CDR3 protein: CASSEVGQGAGYEQYF. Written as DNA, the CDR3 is TGTGCCAGCAGTGAAGTAGGACAGGGGGCGGGATACGAGCAGTACTTC.

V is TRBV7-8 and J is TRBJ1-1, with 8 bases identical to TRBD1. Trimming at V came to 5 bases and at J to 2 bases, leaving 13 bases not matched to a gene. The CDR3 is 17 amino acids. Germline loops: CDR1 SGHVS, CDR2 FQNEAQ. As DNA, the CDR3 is TGTGCCAGCAGCATCCCGTGGGGGACAGGAGCTAACACTGAAGCTTTCTTT. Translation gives CASSIPWGTGANTEAFF.

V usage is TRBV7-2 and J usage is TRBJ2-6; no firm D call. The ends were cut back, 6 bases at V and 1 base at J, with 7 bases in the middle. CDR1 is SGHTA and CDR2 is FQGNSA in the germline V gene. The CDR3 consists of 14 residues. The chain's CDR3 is CASRLQSGANVLTF. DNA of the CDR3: TGTGCCAGCAGACTGCAATCTGGGGCCAACGTCCTGACTTTC.

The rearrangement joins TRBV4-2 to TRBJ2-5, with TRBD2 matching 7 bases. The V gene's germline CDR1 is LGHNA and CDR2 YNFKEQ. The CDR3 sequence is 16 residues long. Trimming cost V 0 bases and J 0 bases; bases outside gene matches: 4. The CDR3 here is CASSQDTGGNQETQYF. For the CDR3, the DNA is TGTGCCAGCAGCCAAGATACCGGGGGGAACCAAGAGACCCAGTACTTC.

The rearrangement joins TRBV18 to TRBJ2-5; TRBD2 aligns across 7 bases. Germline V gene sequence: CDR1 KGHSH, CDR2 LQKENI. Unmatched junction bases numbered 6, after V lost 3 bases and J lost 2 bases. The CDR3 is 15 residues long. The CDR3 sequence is CASSPPQGGQETQYF. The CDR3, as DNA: TGTGCCAGCTCACCGCCCCAGGGAGGGCAAGAGACCCAGTACTTC.

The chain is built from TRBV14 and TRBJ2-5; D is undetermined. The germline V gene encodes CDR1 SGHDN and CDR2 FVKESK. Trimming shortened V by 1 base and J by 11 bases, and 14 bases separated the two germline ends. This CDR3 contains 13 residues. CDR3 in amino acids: CASSQAGKEGQYF. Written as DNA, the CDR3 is TGTGCCAGCAGCCAAGCTGGCAAAGAAGGACAGTACTTC.

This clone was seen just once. CDR3 DNA sequence: TGTGCCAGCAGCTTAGAACAGGGGACGCCCCAGCATTTT. Its protein product is CASSLEQGTPQHF. V is TRBV11-2 and J is TRBJ1-5; TRBD1 aligns across 7 bases. V shed 0 bases, J shed 9 bases, and the junction held 2 bases outside the gene matches. CDR1 and CDR2 from the germline V gene are SGHAT and FQNNGV. This CDR3 spans 13 amino acids. Combining the CDR3 with reference TRBV11-2 and TRBJ1-5 gives the whole variable domain EAGVAQSPRYKIIEKRQSVAFWCNPISGHATLYWYQQILGQGPKLLIQFQNNGVVDDSQLPKDRFSAERLKGVDSTLKIQPAKLEDSAVYLCASSLEQGTPQHFGDGTRLSIL.

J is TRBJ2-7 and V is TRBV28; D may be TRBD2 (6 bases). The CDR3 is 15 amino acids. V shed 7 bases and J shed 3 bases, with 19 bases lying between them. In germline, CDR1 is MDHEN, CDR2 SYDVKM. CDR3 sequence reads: CASKGREIEHYEQYF. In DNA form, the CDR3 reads TGTGCCAGCAAGGGACGGGAGATCGAGCACTACGAGCAGTACTTC.

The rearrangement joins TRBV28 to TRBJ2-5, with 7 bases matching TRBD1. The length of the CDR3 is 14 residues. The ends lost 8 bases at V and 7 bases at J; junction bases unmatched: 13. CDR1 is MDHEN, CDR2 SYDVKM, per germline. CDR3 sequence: CASRTGGSVGTQYF. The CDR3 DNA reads TGTGCCAGCCGGACAGGCGGGTCCGTAGGGACCCAGTACTTC.